A selection of T cell receptor beta chains follows, all from one sample in a study of shared T cell receptors in the human thymus. Using immunoSEQ multiplex PCR, the repertoire was profiled, and TCRdb retains in-frame clones only, with some absent. The data hold some 760,000 clones, with 70% to 90% observed a single time. These data were also reused for a study on human thymus T cells.

The sequenced sample consisted of thymocytes. These receptors were collected from a girl under three years old with a congenital heart defect. Both conserved end residues are part of each CDR3.

TRBJ2-7 | TRBV7-9 | CASSLSTGQGTYEQYF
TRBJ1-2 | TRBV7-6 | CASSLIRTGDWGYTF
TRBJ1-1 | TRBV5-1 | CASSSWTGGTEAFF
TRBJ2-3 | TRBV6-6 | CASSYTPGESTDTQYF
TRBJ1-3 | TRBV4-2 | CASSPQGTGAGNTIYF
TRBJ1-2 | TRBV5-1 | CASSLNSQITEDYGYTF
TRBJ2-5 | TRBV4-3 | CASSQVPRVKSRETQYF
TRBJ1-5 | TRBV19 | CASTFTGSNQPQHF
TRBJ1-2 | TRBV9 | CASSGQVVGQGNYGYTF
TRBJ2-2 | TRBV7-6 | CASSFGRTGELFF
TRBJ1-1 | TRBV6-5 | CASSYSMNTEAFF
TRBJ2-1 | TRBV7-6 | CASSLGGGVYNEQFF
TRBJ1-3 | TRBV23-1 | CASSRAGSGNTIYF
TRBJ1-2 | TRBV10-3 | CAISEGQGNYGYTF
TRBJ1-3 | TRBV7-9 | CASSWDRGSGNTIYF
TRBJ2-3 | TRBV2 | CASSDWRGSSTDTQYF
TRBJ2-1 | TRBV25-1 | CASSEASGGTKNEQFF
TRBJ1-2 | TRBV2 | CASEQTFRDNPSLVYGYTF
TRBJ1-2 | TRBV4-1 | CASSQGLSGTHYGYTF
TRBJ2-6 | TRBV28 | CASIKLGTGTFSGANVLTF
TRBJ1-2 | TRBV27 | CASSLSTHLPGSYTF
TRBJ1-1 | TRBV4-1 | CASSPIPPPVGGTEAFF
TRBJ2-2 | TRBV7-9 | CASRPGQRNTGELFF
TRBJ2-7 | TRBV19 | CASSRGRGSYEEQYF
TRBJ2-5 | TRBV5-6 | CASGRGPYQETQYF
TRBJ2-2 | TRBV4-3 | CASSHLLRGNTGELFF
TRBJ2-1 | TRBV4-1 | CASSRGLAGAYNEQFF
TRBJ2-1 | TRBV7-6 | CASSYPGQGSYNEQFF
TRBJ1-2 | TRBV5-1 | CASSLRGRGYGYTF
TRBJ2-1 | TRBV27 | CASSLSPPLVRNEQFF
TRBJ2-7 | TRBV11-2 | CASSPRGTGFSYEQYF
TRBJ2-7 | TRBV19 | CASSQQESEEQYF
TRBJ2-1 | TRBV2 | CASRPQGGLAEWVFSEEQFF
TRBJ2-7 | TRBV10-3 | CAISESTGGGYEQYF
TRBJ1-2 | TRBV2 | CVGHCQGQRQFRAKYGYTF
TRBJ1-6 | TRBV7-6 | CASSLGKNSPLHF
TRBJ1-1 | TRBV11-1 | CASRLAQGANTEAFF
TRBJ1-2 | TRBV28 | CASSFKGAWGYTF
TRBJ2-3 | TRBV2 | CASSGGPGTILGTDTQYF
TRBJ2-2 | TRBV13 | CASSSGVTGELFF
TRBJ2-6 | TRBV4-3 | CASSQSSGANVLTF
TRBJ1-2 | TRBV11-2 | CASSLDQVTANYGYTF
TRBJ1-2 | TRBV6-5 | CASSYLDRAGYTF
TRBJ2-3 | TRBV5-1 | CASSPVRAGGPDTQYF
TRBJ1-3 | TRBV18 | CASSRNRVSGNTIYF
TRBJ1-5 | TRBV6-1 | CASSEVVTGFRRSNQPQHF
TRBJ2-7 | TRBV5-1 | CASSFAWTSGGTYEQYF
TRBJ2-2 | TRBV9 | CASSARGEDTGELFF
TRBJ1-2 | TRBV4-1 | CASSQDLSSQGQAGAYGYTF
TRBJ1-2 | TRBV28 | CASSTPQGLTF
TRBJ1-2 | TRBV5-8 | CASSLGRKNYGYTF
TRBJ1-5 | TRBV5-5 | CASSKGTTPVNQPQHF
TRBJ2-7 | TRBV25-1 | CASSVGSGSPSSYEQYF
TRBJ2-3 | TRBV18 | CASSPDGTSGRSTDTQYF